A single sample is the source of the 21 T cell receptor beta chains below, sequenced in a study of T cells in localized non-small cell lung cancer. TCRdb keeps only in-frame clones here, not all; method: immunoSEQ multiplex PCR. The top ten hold over 15% of the sample, which has 52,000 or so clones, 86% seen once. The sequenced sample was peripheral blood, obtained before any cancer treatment. The origin of the receptors is a male donor at least 60 years old with stage III squamous cell lung carcinoma.

The chain joins TRBV5-1 to TRBJ2-2, with D maybe TRBD1 (6 bases). The CDR3 length is 14 residues. V was trimmed by 4 bases and J by 1 base, leaving 8 bases between them. Germline loops: CDR1 SGHRS, CDR2 YFSETQ. CDR3 coding DNA: TGCGCCAGCAGCATACAGGGGAACACCGGGGAGCTGTTTTTT. This sequence encodes CASSIQGNTGELFF. The full variable domain, rest sourced from reference TRBV5-1 and TRBJ2-2, is KAGVTQTPRYLIKTRGQQVTLSCSPISGHRSVSWYQQTPGQGLQFLFEYFSETQRNKGNFPGRFSGRQFSNSRSEMNVSTLELGDSALYLCASSIQGNTGELFFGEGSRLTVL.

Regarding this clone: A read error may account for a junction end that differs from germline. This CDR3 is also generated by other DNA sequences in the sample. V is TRBV6-1 and J is TRBJ1-2, with 7 bases matching TRBD1. CDR3 length equals 15 residues. CDR1 MNHNS and CDR2 SASEGT come from the germline V gene. CDR3 in amino acids: CASSGDRVANYGYTF. In DNA form, the CDR3 reads TGCGCCAGCAGTGGAGACAGGGTCGCAAACTATGGCTACACCTTC.

V usage is TRBV7-6 and J usage is TRBJ2-7; tentatively, D is TRBD1 or TRBD2 (6 bases each). The germline V gene has CDR1 SGHVS and CDR2 FNYEAQ. V gave up 5 bases and J gave up 2 bases, with 16 bases separating them. The CDR3 sequence is 15 residues long. CDR3 protein: CASSPQTGGTYEQYF. CDR3 DNA sequence: TGTGCCAGCAGCCCCCAGACAGGAGGGACCTACGAGCAGTACTTC.

The gene calls are TRBV13 and TRBJ1-1, with TRBD1 as a possible D gene (5 bases). Trimming removed 1 base at V and 7 bases at J, with 10 bases between. This CDR3 contains 13 residues. CDR1 and CDR2 (germline): PRHDT, FYEKMQ (reference sequence). This chain's CDR3 is CASSLVVGVEAFF. The CDR3 region has the DNA TGTGCCAGCAGCTTAGTCGTAGGGGTTGAAGCTTTCTTT. The full variable domain, its missing parts supplied by reference TRBV13 and TRBJ1-1, is AAGVIQSPRHLIKEKRETATLKCYPIPRHDTVYWYQQGPGQDPQFLISFYEKMQSDKGSIPDRFSAQQFSDYHSELNMSSLELGDSALYFCASSLVVGVEAFFGQGTRLTVV.

The rearrangement uses TRBV10-3 and TRBJ2-7; TRBD1 agrees at 9 bases. Losses at the gene ends were 4 bases for V and 2 bases for J; bases not matched to a gene: 3. Per germline, CDR1 ENHRY and CDR2 SYGVKD. This CDR3 region has 14 residues. CDR3 nucleotide sequence: TGTGCCATCAGTGCAGGGACAGGGCCCTACGAGCAGTACTTC. This gives the protein CAISAGTGPYEQYF.

This sequence joins TRBV5-1 and TRBJ2-3; D is ambiguous. Trimming cost V 0 bases and J 6 bases, with 11 bases left between them. Per the germline V gene, CDR1 is SGHRS and CDR2 is YFSETQ. CDR3 length: 14 residues. CDR3 sequence reads: CASSLATAADTQYF. CDR3 in DNA: TGCGCCAGCAGCTTGGCCACGGCAGCGGATACGCAGTATTTT.

This rearrangement joins TRBV14 to TRBJ1-1; a weak D match, TRBD1 (5 bases). The CDR3 has 14 amino acids. The germline CDR1 and CDR2 sequences are SGHDN and FVKESK. V dropped 2 bases and J dropped 7 bases, with 14 bases sitting between them. The CDR3 protein is CASSQRSGQDEAFF. CDR3 bases: TGTGCCAGCAGCCAACGGTCGGGGCAGGATGAAGCTTTCTTT.

V is TRBV11-2 and J is TRBJ2-7; 7 bases align to TRBD1. Germline V CDR1 and CDR2: SGHAT, FQNNGV. V dropped 4 bases and J dropped 3; count of bases not matched to a gene: 6. The CDR3 is 14 amino acids. CDR3 DNA: TGTGCCAGCAGCTCATGGGACAGTCTCTACGAGCAGTACTTC. This translates into CASSSWDSLYEQYF.

This clone qualifies as medium-sized. The DNA is omitted, as the CDR3 cannot be located on it reliably, and the CDR3 follows TCRdb's listing. The chain couples TRBV28 to TRBJ2-1; whether TRBD2, the table's D call, matches the DNA was not checked. Germline-derived CDR1 and CDR2 are MDHEN and SYDVKM. The CDR3 totals 12 residues, both ends included. The CDR3 spells CASSFARGTWFF.

The chain uses TRBV28 and TRBJ1-5; D is unclear. This CDR3 has 12 amino acids. V was trimmed by 5 bases and J by 3 bases, leaving 5 bases between them. The germline CDR1 and CDR2 sequences are MDHEN and SYDVKM. The CDR3: CASSPPNQPQHF. CDR3 nucleotide sequence: TGTGCCAGCAGTCCCCCCAATCAGCCCCAGCATTTT.

The chain is built from TRBV7-2 and TRBJ2-6; D gene ambiguous. V shed 5 bases and J shed 5 bases, with 10 bases lying between them. The CDR3 runs 14 residues. CDR1 and CDR2 (germline): SGHTA, FQGNSA. DNA for the CDR3: TGTGCCAGCAGCCTCACTGGAAGGGCCAACGTCCTGACTTTC. Protein product: CASSLTGRANVLTF.

V is TRBV19 and J is TRBJ1-2; unclear D gene. Looked up from germline, CDR1 is LNHDA and CDR2 is SQIVND (reference sequence). This CDR3 spans 12 amino acids. V shed 5 bases and J shed 5 bases, with 9 bases lying between them. This CDR3 is CASSQRPYGYTF. The CDR3 DNA reads TGTGCCAGTAGTCAACGGCCTTATGGCTACACCTTC.

The V gene is TRBV4-1, the J gene TRBJ2-2; 7 bases agree with TRBD1. CDR3 length equals 16 residues. From germline, CDR1 is MGHRA and CDR2 YSYEKL. Unmatched junction bases numbered 5, after V lost 0 bases and J lost 4 bases. The CDR3 DNA sequence: TGCGCCAGCAGCCAAGACCCACAGGGGAGCACCGGGGAGCTGTTTTTT. Residues: CASSQDPQGSTGELFF.

This clone was counted between two and nine times. V is TRBV19 and J is TRBJ1-1; D gene uncertain. V was trimmed by 0 bases and J by 1 base, leaving 3 bases between them. The CDR3 length is 13 residues. Per germline, CDR1 LNHDA and CDR2 SQIVND (reference sequence). The CDR3 DNA follows: TGTGCCAGTAGTATAGAGCCGAACACTGAAGCTTTCTTT. Translating it yields CASSIEPNTEAFF.

The chain joins TRBV19 to TRBJ2-3; 10 bases match TRBD2. V shed 9 bases, J shed 3 bases, and the junction held 15 bases outside the gene matches. The CDR3 covers 17 residues. From germline, CDR1 is LNHDA and CDR2 SQIVND (reference sequence). CDR3 in amino acids: CASRGTSADLRTDTQYF. For the CDR3, the DNA is TGTGCCAGCCGTGGGACTAGCGCCGACCTTAGGACAGATACGCAGTATTTT. Full variable domain (missing parts from reference TRBV19 and TRBJ2-3): DGGITQSPKYLFRKEGQNVTLSCEQNLNHDAMYWYRQDPGQGLRLIYYSQIVNDFQKGDIAEGYSVSREKKESFPLTVTSAQKNPTAFYLCASRGTSADLRTDTQYFGPGTRLTVL.

The rearrangement joins TRBV11-2 to TRBJ1-1; TRBD1 agrees at 10 bases. The trim removed 5 bases at V and 2 bases at J, leaving 11 bases unmatched. CDR3 length equals 17 residues. CDR1 and CDR2 (germline): SGHAT, FQNNGV. The DNA of the CDR3 is TGTGCCAGCAGCCGATCCGGGACAGGGGCAAGAAACACTGAAGCTTTCTTT. Amino acid sequence: CASSRSGTGARNTEAFF.

The chain links TRBV28 to TRBJ1-2; 8 positions agree with TRBD1. The CDR3 length is 15 residues. From germline, CDR1 is MDHEN and CDR2 SYDVKM. Unmatched junction bases numbered 15, after V lost 6 bases and J lost 9 bases. CDR3 protein: CASRVIPDRDTSYTF. The CDR3 coding sequence is TGTGCCAGCAGAGTTATCCCGGACAGGGACACGAGCTACACCTTC.

This chain links TRBV4-3 with TRBJ2-7; D perhaps matches TRBD1 (7 bases). The CDR3 covers 14 residues. V lost 0 bases to trimming and J lost 7 bases, with 13 bases between them. Germline V gene data show CDR1 as LGHNA and CDR2 as YSLEER. DNA for the CDR3: TGCGCCAGCAGCCAAGAGGAGGGGGCTTGGGAGCAGTACTTC. Its protein is CASSQEEGAWEQYF.

The table lists this clone with a few counts. This chain uses TRBV7-9 with TRBJ1-2, with unresolved D. Germline values: CDR1 SEHNR, CDR2 FQNEAQ (reference sequence). The CDR3 spans 11 residues. With 1 base removed from V and 13 bases from J, the gap between germline ends came to 10 bases. CDR3 DNA sequence: TGTGCCAGCAGCTTAGGATCCTTAAGCACCTTC. This translates into CASSLGSLSTF.

V is TRBV29-1 and J is TRBJ2-2, with 7 nucleotides matching TRBD1. J gave up 5 bases and V 5 bases, and 5 bases lay outside the gene matches. The germline gives CDR1 SQVTM, CDR2 ANQGSEA. CDR3 length: 13 amino acids. CDR3 nucleotides: TGCAGCGTTAGCAGGGGGTGGACCGGGGAGCTGTTTTTT. This sequence encodes CSVSRGWTGELFF.

The chain joins TRBV9 to TRBJ1-3, with D unresolved. The CDR3 covers 18 residues. Germline V gene lookup returns CDR1 SGDLS and CDR2 YYNGEE. V dropped 3 bases and J dropped 2 bases, with 21 bases sitting between them. The CDR3 DNA is TGTGCCAGCAGCGATCGTCCCCCGCAGAGCGTTACTGGAAACACCATATATTTT. Its protein is CASSDRPPQSVTGNTIYF.